There are a few counts of the clone carrying this TCR beta chain. Assay used: immunoSEQ multiplex PCR; TCRdb lists only in-frame clones, some missing. The sample includes roughly 60,000 clones, approximately 80% of them seen just once. This sample is drawn from a study of blood T cell repertoires in COVID-19. Study-level information: The United States, Italy and Spain provided the acute and convalescent COVID-19 samples.

This CDR3 has 15 residues. Germline CDR1 reads LGHDT; CDR2 reads YNNKEL (reference sequence). V was clipped by 0 bases and J by 9 bases, with 12 bases between them. Sequences were obtained from peripheral blood. The origin of this receptor is a human donor in a cohort sampled during active or convalescent COVID-19. This sequence joins TRBV3-1 (or the pseudogene TRBV3-2) and TRBJ1-6; D may be TRBD1 (5 bases). This CDR3 reads CASSQDGAPPSPLHF. The CDR3 DNA is TGTGCCAGCAGCCAAGATGGGGCCCCACCTTCACCCCTCCACTTT.